This T cell receptor (beta chain) stems from a study of blood T cell repertoires in COVID-19 (dated by TCRdb to about 2020). Notes on the research overall: Samples covering the acute and convalescent phases of COVID-19 were provided by collaborators in the United States, Italy and Spain. The dataset comprised deeply sampled blood TCRbeta repertoires from subjects exposed to, actively infected with, or recovered from COVID-19. HLA class I and class II types, where available, came from metadata supplied by the sample provider rather than from assay-based typing. The repertoires were made available in a free public database intended to serve as a resource for research on the immune response to SARS-CoV-2. The samples were drawn from the first 160 participants of the ongoing ImmuneRACE study and from 1,254 subjects provided by 6 global collaborators. The sample metadata nearly always contained a de-identified subject ID, COVID-19 status, age in years and sex. The prospective study material was composed of cDNA or gDNA derived from T cells, B-cell-depleted T cells, or PBMCs.

Whole blood was collected in K2EDTA tubes by collaborating institutions according to the institutions' own protocols. Collaborator samples were shipped for TCRbeta analysis as frozen whole blood, isolated PBMCs, or DNA extracted from either sample type. The CDR3 goes from the cysteine to the phenylalanine over 16 residues. Only the CDR3 part of the read is kept: 48 bases, read in frame from the first base. About this clone itself: There is no known antigen for this receptor. No much larger clone exists at a distance of one base, and base qualities are not known.

Overall results and qualifications from the work: Clinical and demographic metadata were provided uncurated, with the amount varying by source and participant.

The immunoSEQ Assay, a bias-controlled multiplex PCR, was used to amplify TCRbeta CDR3 regions from genomic DNA. On the authors' methods: The number of nucleated cells in each sample was estimated by amplification of reference gene primers within the assay. Sequence reads were collapsed and filtered to measure the absolute abundance of every unique TCRbeta CDR3 rearrangement. For each sample, productive Simpson clonality was calculated by taking the square root of Simpson's diversity index across productive rearrangements. Entries here come from immuneACCESS through TCRdb and include only in-frame sequences with V and J called. Some clones fail to appear in such tables; in the studies checked, an unresolved V gene covers under half of the shortfall, and the cause of the remainder is unknown. V, J and clone size are those of that table, while D and trimming were read from the DNA. Here the sample has around 30,000 clones; approximately 86% occur a single time. The ten largest clones capture roughly 6% of the sample.

Sequencing was done on a sample of peripheral blood. The rearranged chain carries TRBV21-1 and TRBJ2-7; the D call TRBD2 from the table was never checked on the DNA. TRBV21-1 is an annotated pseudogene. This clonotype originated in an elderly woman with active or convalescent COVID-19. The nucleotide sequence reads TGTCCCACGCCTAAAGTCGGTAGCGGGGGTACCTACGAGCAGTACTTC. This is translated as CPTPKVGSGGTYEQYF.